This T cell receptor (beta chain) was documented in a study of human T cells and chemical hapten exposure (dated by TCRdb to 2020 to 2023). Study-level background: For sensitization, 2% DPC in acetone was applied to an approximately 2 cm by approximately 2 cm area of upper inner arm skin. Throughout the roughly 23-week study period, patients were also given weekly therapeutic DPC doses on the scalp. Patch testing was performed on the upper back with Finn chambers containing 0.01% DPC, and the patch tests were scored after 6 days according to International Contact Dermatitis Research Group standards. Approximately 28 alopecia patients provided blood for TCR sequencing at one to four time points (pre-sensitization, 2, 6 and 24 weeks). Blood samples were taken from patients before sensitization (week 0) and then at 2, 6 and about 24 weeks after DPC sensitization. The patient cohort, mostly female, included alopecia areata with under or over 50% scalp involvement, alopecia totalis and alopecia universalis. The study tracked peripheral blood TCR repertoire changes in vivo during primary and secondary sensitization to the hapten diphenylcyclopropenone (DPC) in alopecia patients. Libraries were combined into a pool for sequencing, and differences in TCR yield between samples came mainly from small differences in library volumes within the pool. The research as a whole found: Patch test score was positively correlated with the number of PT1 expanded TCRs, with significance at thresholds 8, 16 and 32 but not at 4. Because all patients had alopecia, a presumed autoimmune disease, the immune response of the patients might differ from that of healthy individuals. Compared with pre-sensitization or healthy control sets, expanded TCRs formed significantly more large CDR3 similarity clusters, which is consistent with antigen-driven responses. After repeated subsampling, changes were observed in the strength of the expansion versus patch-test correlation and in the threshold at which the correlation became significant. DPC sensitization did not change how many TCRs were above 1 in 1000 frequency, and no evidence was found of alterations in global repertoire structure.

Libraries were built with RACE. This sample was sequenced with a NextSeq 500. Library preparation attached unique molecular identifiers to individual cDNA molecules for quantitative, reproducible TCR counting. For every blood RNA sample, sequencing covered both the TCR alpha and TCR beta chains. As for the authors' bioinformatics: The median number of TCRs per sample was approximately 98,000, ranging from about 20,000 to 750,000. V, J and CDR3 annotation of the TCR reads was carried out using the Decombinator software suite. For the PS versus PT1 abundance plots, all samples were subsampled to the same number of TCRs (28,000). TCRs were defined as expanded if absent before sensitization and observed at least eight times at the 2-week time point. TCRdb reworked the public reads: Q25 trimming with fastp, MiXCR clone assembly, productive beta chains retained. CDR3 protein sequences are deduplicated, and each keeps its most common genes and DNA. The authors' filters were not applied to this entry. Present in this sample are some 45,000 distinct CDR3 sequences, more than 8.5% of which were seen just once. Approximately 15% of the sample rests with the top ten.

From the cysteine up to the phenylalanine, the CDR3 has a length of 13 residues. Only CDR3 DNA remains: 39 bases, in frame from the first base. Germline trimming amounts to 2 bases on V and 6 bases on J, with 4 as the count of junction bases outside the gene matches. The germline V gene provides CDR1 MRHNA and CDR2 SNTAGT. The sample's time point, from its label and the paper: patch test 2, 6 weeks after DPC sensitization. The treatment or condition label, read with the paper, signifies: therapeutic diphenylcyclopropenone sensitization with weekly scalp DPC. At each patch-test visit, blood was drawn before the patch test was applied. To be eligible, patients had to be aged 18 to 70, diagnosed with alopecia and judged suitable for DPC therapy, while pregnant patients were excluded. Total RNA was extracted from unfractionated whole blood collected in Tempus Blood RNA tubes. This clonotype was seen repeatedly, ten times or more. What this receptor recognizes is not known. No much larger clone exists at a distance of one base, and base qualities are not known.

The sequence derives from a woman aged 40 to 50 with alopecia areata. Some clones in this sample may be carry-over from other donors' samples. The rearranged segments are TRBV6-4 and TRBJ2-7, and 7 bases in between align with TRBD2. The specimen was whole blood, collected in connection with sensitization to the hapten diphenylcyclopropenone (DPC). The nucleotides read TGTGCCAGCAGTGACCAACCGGGGGGCGAGCAGTACTTC. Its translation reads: CASSDQPGGEQYF.